The present TCR beta chain was sequenced within a study of control samples from healthy donors and cancer patients. The V segment lost 4 bases and the J segment 8 bases; nucleotides outside the gene matches: 6. The germline gives CDR1 SQVTM, CDR2 ANQGSEA. The CDR3 is 13 residues long. This clone was picked up a small number of times. Clones were read by immunoSEQ multiplex PCR, and TCRdb kept only the in-frame ones, dropping some. This table holds approximately 100,000 clones, about 90% found once. The sequenced sample was blood. V is TRBV29-1 and J is TRBJ2-1; TRBD2 agrees at 9 bases. This clonotype originated in a man aged 25 to 40 in good health. Here the CDR3 DNA reads TGCAGCGTTGGGACTAGCGATCACGATGAGCAGTTCTTC. Protein: CSVGTSDHDEQFF.